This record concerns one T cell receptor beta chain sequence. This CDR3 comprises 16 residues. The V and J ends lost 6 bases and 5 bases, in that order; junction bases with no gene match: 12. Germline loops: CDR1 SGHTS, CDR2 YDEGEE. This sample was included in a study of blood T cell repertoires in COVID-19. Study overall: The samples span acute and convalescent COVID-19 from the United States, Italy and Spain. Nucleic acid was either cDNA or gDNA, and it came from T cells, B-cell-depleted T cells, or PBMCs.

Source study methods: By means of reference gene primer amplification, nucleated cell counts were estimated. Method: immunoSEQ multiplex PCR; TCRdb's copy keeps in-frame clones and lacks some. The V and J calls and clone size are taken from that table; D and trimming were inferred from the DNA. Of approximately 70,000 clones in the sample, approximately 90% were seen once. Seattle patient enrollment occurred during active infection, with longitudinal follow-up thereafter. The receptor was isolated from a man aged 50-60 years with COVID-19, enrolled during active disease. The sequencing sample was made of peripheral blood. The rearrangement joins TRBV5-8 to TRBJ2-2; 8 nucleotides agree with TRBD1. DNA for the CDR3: TGTGCCAGCATCAAATCGACAGGGGCGAGGACCGGGGAGCTGTTTTTT. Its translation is CASIKSTGARTGELFF.